These 14 T cell receptor beta chains were all obtained from the same sample, sequenced in a study of blood T cells in healthy people across ages. A second 7 to 11 cycle PCR used barcoded and J-beta primers. TCRdb ran MiXCR on the 5' RACE reads and lists one entry per CDR3 protein. The table lists 800,000 or so distinct CDR3 sequences, 62% of them singletons, with 25% to 35% in the top ten. Sequencing was done on a sample of blood. The receptors were gathered from a man aged 30 to 39 in good health.

The chain couples TRBV15 to TRBJ2-5; TRBD2 matches at 8 bases. Germline-derived CDR1 and CDR2 are LNHNV and YYDKDF (reference sequence). CDR3 length equals 16 residues. J gave up 5 bases and V 4 bases, and 12 bases lay outside the gene matches. The CDR3 sequence: CATSKNLGTGGETQYF. CDR3 bases: TGTGCCACCAGCAAGAATTTGGGGACGGGAGGGGAGACCCAGTACTTC.

This clonotype turned up a few times. CDR3 nucleotide sequence: TGTGCCAGCACCCTTCATGGGACTAGCGGCTACGAGCAGTACTTC. It translates to CASTLHGTSGYEQYF. The rearrangement uses TRBV6-6 and TRBJ2-7; TRBD2 matches 11 bases. The CDR3 spans 15 residues. The J segment lost 3 bases and the V segment lost 7 bases, leaving 8 bases of the junction unmatched. Germline CDR1 MNHNY, CDR2 SVGAGI (reference sequence).

The chain links TRBV6-5 to TRBJ2-5; 11 nucleotides match TRBD2. The J call may not be correct, given that the DNA end is closer to TRBJ2-7. The CDR3 consists of 15 residues. The germline CDR1 and CDR2 sequences are MNHEY and SVGAGI. The CDR3 loop reads CASRFSGGADYEQYF. In nucleotides, the CDR3 is TGTGCCAGCAGATTTAGCGGGGGGGCAGACTACGAGCAGTACTTC.

V usage is TRBV12-3 or TRBV12-4 and J usage is TRBJ2-3, with D tentatively TRBD1 (6 bases). The CDR3 extends over 14 amino acids. Trimming stripped 3 bases from V and 6 bases from J, with 13 bases between. The CDR3 sequence is CASSLGRGPDTQYF. DNA for the CDR3: TGTGCCAGCAGTTTGGGCAGGGGCCCCGATACGCAGTATTTT.

The sample holds a few counts of this clonotype. The genes are TRBV5-1 and TRBJ2-3; 8 bases fit TRBD1. Germline values: CDR1 SGHRS, CDR2 YFSETQ. J lost 3 bases, V lost 0 bases, and 3 bases had no gene match. There are 15 residues in the CDR3. The CDR3 DNA is TGCGCCAGCAGCTTGGAGGACAGGGCGACAGATACGCAGTATTTT. This sequence encodes CASSLEDRATDTQYF.

This clonotype has just a few counts. The chain joins TRBV4-3 to TRBJ2-7; D might be TRBD2 (5 bases). V lost 4 bases to trimming and J lost 7 bases, with 32 bases between them. Germline CDR1 reads LGHNA; CDR2 reads YSLEER. This CDR3 is built from 19 residues. In nucleotides, the CDR3 is TGCGCCAGCAGCCCCCCGGGGAATCTGCCAGACCTCCCCCCTACAGAGCAGTACTTC. Translated: CASSPPGNLPDLPPTEQYF.

The genes are TRBV27 and TRBJ1-3; D remains ambiguous. Trimming pared 10 bases from V and 0 bases from J, leaving 13 bases between. The CDR3 length is 14 residues. Per germline, CDR1 MNHEY and CDR2 SMNVEV (reference sequence). This CDR3 reads CAKQDGSSGNTIYF. CDR3 nucleotide sequence: TGTGCCAAGCAAGACGGAAGCTCTGGAAACACCATATATTTT.

Notes on this clonotype: Given a much more abundant clone one base away, this may be a read error. The V and J genes are TRBV3-1 and TRBJ1-5; D is possibly TRBD1 (5 bases). The CDR3 totals 14 residues. Germline lookup yields CDR1 LGHDT and CDR2 YNNKEL (reference sequence). V lost 2 bases and J 1 base, leaving 6 bases between the germline ends. The CDR3 region is CASSQQGSNQPQHF. The CDR3 DNA is TGTGCCAGCAGCCAACAGGGCAGCAATCAGCCCCAGCATTTT.

This clonotype was seen only a few times. The gene calls are TRBV20-1 and TRBJ2-7; 7 positions match TRBD1. V trimming: 4 bases; J trimming: 6 bases; junction bases outside the gene matches: 3. CDR3 length equals 11 residues. The germline gives CDR1 DFQATT, CDR2 SNEGSKA (reference sequence). In nucleotides, the CDR3 is TGCAGTGCTACCACAGGGGTCGAGCAGTACTTC. Its translation: CSATTGVEQYF.

The genes are TRBV12-3 or TRBV12-4 and TRBJ2-5, with 10 bases identical to TRBD2. The CDR3 extends over 12 amino acids. CDR3: CVSGGPGETQYF. The CDR3 bases are TGTGTTAGCGGGGGGCCGGGAGAGACCCAGTACTTC.

The J gene is TRBJ1-5, the V gene TRBV20-1; D is possibly TRBD1 (5 bases). The CDR3 has 15 residues. The germline CDR1 and CDR2 sequences are DFQATT and SNEGSKA (reference sequence). With 5 bases removed from V and 7 bases from J, the gap between germline ends came to 21 bases. CDR3 amino acids: CSAPSYQGLSQPQHF. CDR3 nucleotides: TGCAGTGCTCCCTCGTATCAGGGTTTGTCACAGCCCCAGCATTTT.

The genes are TRBV20-1 and TRBJ2-7; no clear D gene. The CDR3 runs 10 residues. With 3 bases removed from V and 6 bases from J, the gap between germline ends came to 6 bases. CDR1 is DFQATT, CDR2 SNEGSKA, per germline (reference sequence). The CDR3 sequence is CSASIREQYF. The CDR3 DNA reads TGCAGTGCTAGTATCCGCGAGCAGTACTTC.

The J gene is TRBJ1-2, the V gene TRBV9, with D hard to call. This CDR3 is built from 13 residues. V gave up 2 bases and J gave up 6 bases, with 11 bases separating them. Germline V gene data show CDR1 as SGDLS and CDR2 as YYNGEE. CDR3: CASSVDHRNGYTF. The CDR3 coding sequence is TGTGCCAGCAGCGTTGACCACAGAAATGGCTACACCTTC.

The chain carries TRBV29-1 and TRBJ1-2; TRBD1 agrees at 8 bases. This CDR3 region has 13 residues. Germline V lookup: CDR1 SQVTM, CDR2 ANQGSEA. With V trimmed by 5 bases and J by 2 bases, 4 bases remained unmatched. In DNA form, the CDR3 reads TGCAGCGTTTTACAGGGGGAGAACTATGGCTACACCTTC. It translates to CSVLQGENYGYTF.